This T cell receptor (beta chain) derives from a study of cytomegalovirus exposure and HLA in healthy donors. The PCR made use of 60 Vbeta and 13 Jbeta primers. Data came from immunoSEQ multiplex PCR; TCRdb stores just in-frame clones and leaves some out. The table has 150,000 to 200,000 clones, about 83% seen once. Trimming removed 0 bases from V and 6 bases from J, with 15 bases in between. The CDR3 is 16 amino acids. CDR1 and CDR2 (germline): SGDLS, YYNGEE. This clone appeared a single time. The genes are TRBV9 and TRBJ1-4; D possibly corresponds to TRBD1 (5 bases). The sample consisted of PBMCs. The clonotype originates from a woman between 25 and 40 years old in good health and CMV-seropositive. DNA for the CDR3: TGTGCCAGCAGCGTAGATGGGGCAGGAGGGGATGAAAAACTGTTTTTT. Protein product: CASSVDGAGGDEKLFF.